The 28 T cell receptor beta chains below all came from one sample that was sequenced in a study of regulatory T cells in long-lasting Graves disease. The time point was: newly diagnosed GD, antithyroid drugs for less than 3 months. The TCR library was made from RNA that had been extracted from PBMCs in TRIzol. Both iRepertoire HTBI primers and Arm-PCR of CDR3 regions were used to build the TCR beta libraries. From the multiplex PCR reads, TCRdb called clonotypes with MiXCR, one entry per CDR3 protein. There are 300,000 to 400,000 distinct CDR3 sequences in the sample; roughly a sixth occur only once, and roughly 29% lies in the top ten. The same data also went into a second study, on T cells in Graves' hyperthyroidism and ophthalmopathy.

Sequenced material: peripheral blood mononuclear cells (PBMCs), taken at new diagnosis, from a patient treated with antithyroid drugs. These TCRs come from a man aged 40-49 years with Graves disease.

This clonotype was detected a few times. The rearrangement links TRBV7-2 to TRBJ1-2; TRBD1 aligns across 8 bases. The CDR3 is 17 residues long. Germline V CDR1 and CDR2: SGHTA, FQGNSA. V lost 0 bases, J lost 3 bases, and 9 bases stayed unmatched. CDR3 sequence: CASSLARDRGADYGYTF. The CDR3 coding sequence is TGTGCCAGCAGCTTAGCGCGAGACAGGGGTGCGGACTATGGCTACACCTTC.

This clonotype was detected ten times or more. The chain links TRBV12-3 or TRBV12-4 to TRBJ1-5; 8 bases map to TRBD1. This CDR3 has 15 amino acids. Losses at the gene ends were 6 bases for V and 4 bases for J; bases not matched to a gene: 8. The CDR3 nucleotides read TGTGCCAGCAGACTCCAGGGGGCGGTTAATCAGCCCCAGCATTTT. This translates into CASRLQGAVNQPQHF.

This clonotype was found many times. V and J are TRBV18 and TRBJ2-5; possibly TRBD1 or TRBD2 for D (5 bases each). Germline V gene data show CDR1 as KGHSH and CDR2 as LQKENI. Trimming removed 6 bases at V and 4 bases at J, with 15 bases between. The CDR3 loop spans 14 amino acids. CDR3: CASSTGTEGETQYF. The DNA for the CDR3 is TGTGCCAGCTCGACCGGGACCGAGGGAGAGACCCAGTACTTC. The variable domain in full, with the rest retrieved from reference TRBV18 and TRBJ2-5, is NAGVMQNPRHLVRRRGQEARLRCSPMKGHSHVYWYRQLPEEGLKFMVYLQKENIIDESGMPKERFSAEFPKEGPSILRIQQVVRGDSAAYFCASSTGTEGETQYFGPGTRLLVL.

This clonotype has a handful of counts. CDR3 sequence: CASSIGSGEIYEQYF. CDR3 DNA sequence: TGTGCCAGTAGTATTGGGAGCGGGGAGATCTACGAGCAGTACTTC. The chain has TRBV19 and TRBJ2-7, with 7 bases fitting TRBD2. The CDR3 extends over 15 amino acids. The V gene's germline CDR1 is LNHDA and CDR2 SQIVND (reference sequence). Trimming cost V 3 bases and J 3 bases; bases outside gene matches: 8.

The rearrangement joins TRBV27 to TRBJ2-2; D call uncertain. The CDR3 runs 14 residues. The germline CDR1 and CDR2 sequences are MNHEY and SMNVEV (reference sequence). With 7 bases removed from V and 1 base from J, the gap between germline ends came to 10 bases. For the CDR3, the DNA is TGTGCCAGCACTAATTACAAGAACACCGGGGAGCTGTTTTTT. Residues: CASTNYKNTGELFF.

This clonotype came up many times. This sequence joins TRBV2 and TRBJ2-7; D possibly corresponds to TRBD1 (5 bases). Trimming removed 2 bases from V and 6 bases from J, with 8 bases in between. The germline V gene encodes CDR1 SNHLY and CDR2 FYNNEI. This CDR3 spans 12 amino acids. CDR3 protein: CASSEQGGEQYF. The CDR3 DNA reads as TGTGCCAGCAGTGAACAGGGTGGCGAGCAGTACTTC.

This clonotype was counted many times. The chain has TRBV7-2 and TRBJ2-1; either TRBD1 or TRBD2 may supply D (7 bases each). Trimming shortened V by 6 bases and J by 4 bases, and 16 bases separated the two germline ends. The germline V gene encodes CDR1 SGHTA and CDR2 FQGNSA. The CDR3 extends over 15 amino acids. CDR3 in amino acids: CASRPGGGSYNEQFF. The CDR3 bases are TGTGCCAGCAGGCCAGGGGGGGGCAGTTACAATGAGCAGTTCTTC.

The chain couples TRBV20-1 to TRBJ2-1, with 8 bases matching TRBD2. The CDR3 consists of 14 residues. The germline gives CDR1 DFQATT, CDR2 SNEGSKA (reference sequence). With V trimmed by 3 bases and J by 10 bases, 11 bases remained unmatched. The CDR3 nucleotides are TGCAGTGCTAGGCCCGGACTAGCCAAGAGGGAGCAGTTCTTC. Its protein is CSARPGLAKREQFF.

This clonotype has a count of ten or more. V and J are TRBV18 and TRBJ2-6; D not resolved. Trimming removed 6 bases at V and 1 base at J, with 4 bases between. CDR1 and CDR2 (germline): KGHSH, LQKENI. The CDR3 covers 13 residues. CDR3 nucleotides: TGTGCCAGCTCGAAATCTGGGGCCAACGTCCTGACTTTC. Amino acids: CASSKSGANVLTF.

The V call is TRBV2, the J call TRBJ1-4; D possibly corresponds to TRBD1 (6 bases). The germline gives CDR1 SNHLY, CDR2 FYNNEI. This CDR3 region has 14 residues. Trimming pared 5 bases from V and 3 bases from J, leaving 10 bases between. The CDR3 nucleotides read TGTGCCAGCAGTACACAGGGTTCTAATGAAAAACTGTTTTTT. Encoded protein: CASSTQGSNEKLFF.

This clonotype was counted at least ten times. The V gene is TRBV5-1, the J gene TRBJ2-7; D might be TRBD2 (7 bases). Per the germline V gene, CDR1 is SGHRS and CDR2 is YFSETQ. The CDR3 has 14 residues. Trimming cost V 3 bases and J 7 bases, with 17 bases left between them. CDR3 amino acids: CASSSSGGLREQYF. CDR3 nucleotides: TGCGCCAGCAGCTCCTCCGGGGGGCTGAGGGAGCAGTACTTC.

This CDR3 is CASSEPGRGLGYTF. The CDR3 DNA reads TGTGCCAGCAGTGAACCAGGCAGGGGGCTCGGCTACACCTTC. The J gene is TRBJ1-2, the V gene TRBV2, with 8 bases matching TRBD1. J gave up 8 bases and V 2 bases, and 7 bases lay outside the gene matches. The CDR3 has 14 residues. CDR1 and CDR2 from the germline V gene are SNHLY and FYNNEI.

This clonotype was seen at least ten times. J is TRBJ2-5 and V is TRBV20-1; 8 positions match TRBD1. The trim removed 3 bases at V and 4 bases at J, leaving 7 bases unmatched. Per germline, CDR1 DFQATT and CDR2 SNEGSKA (reference sequence). The CDR3 contains 14 residues. The CDR3, as DNA: TGCAGTGCTAGGTCGGGACAGGTGGGAGAGACCCAGTACTTC. This codes for CSARSGQVGETQYF.

A few counts support this clonotype. The chain is built from TRBV24-1 and TRBJ2-3, with 7 bases matching TRBD2. J lost 4 bases, V lost 3 bases, and 6 bases had no gene match. Germline loops: CDR1 KGHDR, CDR2 SFDVKD. The CDR3 runs to 15 residues. CDR3 sequence (DNA): TGTGCCACCAGTGATCCCGGGGGGACTGCAGATACGCAGTATTTT. This codes for CATSDPGGTADTQYF.

This clonotype was counted ten times or more. The chain has TRBV6-1 and TRBJ2-3; the D is unclear. This CDR3 region has 11 residues. The germline V gene encodes CDR1 MNHNS and CDR2 SASEGT. The V gene lost 9 bases and the J gene lost 2 bases, with 6 bases spanning the gap. The DNA of the CDR3 is TGTGCCAGTGGAGTCACAGATACGCAGTATTTT. Amino acid sequence: CASGVTDTQYF.

This sequence joins TRBV12-3 or TRBV12-4 and TRBJ1-5; TRBD1 might be the D (5 bases). V was cut by 9 bases and J by 4 bases, with 19 bases left in between. CDR3 length: 15 residues. The CDR3: CARKIRDLWNQPQHF. The CDR3 bases are TGTGCCAGGAAGATCAGGGACTTATGGAATCAGCCCCAGCATTTT.

Comments on this clonotype: The junction shows a germline mismatch at one end, possibly a read error. This chain connects TRBV5-1 to TRBJ2-5, with 15 bases matching TRBD2. CDR3 length: 16 amino acids. CDR1 and CDR2 from the germline V gene are SGHRS and YFSETQ. The DNA for the CDR3 is TGTGCCAGCAGCTGGGGACTAGCGGGGGGCGGCGAGACCCAGTACTTC. This encodes CASSWGLAGGGETQYF.

The sample holds many counts of this clonotype. V gene TRBV18 combines with J gene TRBJ2-5, with TRBD2 matching over 9 bases. The V gene's germline CDR1 is KGHSH and CDR2 LQKENI. V lost 2 bases to trimming and J lost 4 bases; unmatched junction nucleotides: 5. CDR3 length equals 15 residues. CDR3 sequence: CASSPAGGIRETQYF. CDR3 DNA: TGTGCCAGCTCACCAGCGGGGGGGATCCGAGAGACCCAGTACTTC.

This clonotype occurred many times. The rearrangement uses TRBV7-9 and TRBJ2-3, with 13 nucleotides matching TRBD2. This CDR3 has 15 residues. V shed 4 bases, J shed 5 bases, and the junction held 3 bases outside the gene matches. CDR1 is SEHNR and CDR2 is FQNEAQ in the germline V gene (reference sequence). The CDR3 here is CASSWTSGGGDTQYF. The CDR3 bases are TGTGCCAGCAGCTGGACTAGCGGGGGAGGAGATACGCAGTATTTT. The full variable domain, in which reference TRBV7-9 and TRBJ2-3 provide the parts outside the CDR3, is DTGVSQNPRHKITKRGQNVTFRCDPISEHNRLYWYRQTLGQGPEFLTYFQNEAQLEKSRLLSDRFSAERPKGSFSTLEIQRTEQGDSAMYLCASSWTSGGGDTQYFGPGTRLTVL.

Regarding this clonotype: A clone one base away is much larger, so this may be a read error. V gene TRBV12-3 or TRBV12-4 combines with J gene TRBJ1-1, with TRBD1 matching over 7 bases. The CDR3 totals 15 residues. The CDR3 sequence: CASSPELTGYFGASF. The CDR3 region has the DNA TGTGCCAGCAGCCCAGAATTGACAGGGTATTTTGGAGCTTCCTTT.

This clonotype has at least ten counts. The rearrangement links TRBV27 to TRBJ1-4; no firm D call. The CDR3 sequence is 15 residues long. Between the trimmed V and J ends, which lost 0 bases and 3 bases, there was a span of 8 bases. Germline V gene sequence: CDR1 MNHEY, CDR2 SMNVEV (reference sequence). Here the CDR3 DNA reads TGTGCCAGCAGTTTATCCGGAAGAGCTAATGAAAAACTGTTTTTT. Amino acids: CASSLSGRANEKLFF.

The chain carries TRBV2 and TRBJ2-1, with 9 bases lining up with TRBD2. Germline CDR1 and CDR2: SNHLY and FYNNEI. The CDR3 runs 13 residues. V shed 7 bases, J shed 6 bases, and the junction held 4 bases outside the gene matches. The CDR3 reads CASNLAGSNEQFF. For the CDR3, the DNA is TGTGCCAGCAACCTAGCGGGATCCAATGAGCAGTTCTTC.

The rearrangement uses TRBV30 and TRBJ1-1; maybe TRBD1 (5 bases). CDR3 size: 12 residues. The germline V and J ends were trimmed by 7 bases and 4 bases, with 13 bases remaining between them. CDR1 and CDR2 (germline): GTSNPN, SVGIG (reference sequence). The CDR3 DNA follows: TGTGCCTCACAGGAGAGGACCACTGAAGCTTTCTTT. Translating it yields CASQERTTEAFF.

This clonotype was found many times. The chain combines TRBV6-1 with TRBJ2-3; 7 nucleotides match TRBD1. Trimming removed 6 bases from V and 5 bases from J; junction bases left unmatched: 8. Germline V gives CDR1 MNHNS, CDR2 SASEGT. The CDR3 is made up of 14 amino acids. The CDR3 DNA sequence: TGTGCCAGCAGACGAACCTCAGGGGGAGATACGCAGTATTTT. Its protein is CASRRTSGGDTQYF.

Of note for this clonotype: This may arise from a read error, as a much more abundant clone is one base away. V is TRBV5-6 and J is TRBJ2-1, with 8 bases lining up with TRBD1. This CDR3 comprises 15 residues. Germline lookup yields CDR1 SGHDT and CDR2 YYEEEE. V shed 4 bases and J 4 bases; nucleotides not matched to a gene: 7. CDR3 sequence (DNA): TGTGCCAGCAGCGCCCGGGACAGGAGGTACAATGAGCAGTTCTTC. Protein product: CASSARDRRYNEQFF. Looking up the rest from reference TRBV5-6 and TRBJ2-1 gives the full variable domain: DAGVTQSPTHLIKTRGQQVTLRCSPKSGHDTVSWYQQALGQGPQFIFQYYEEEERQRGNFPDRFSGHQFPNYSSELNVNALLLGDSALYLCASSARDRRYNEQFFGPGTRLTVL.

This clonotype was counted between two and nine times. The chain joins TRBV11-3 to TRBJ2-3; 13 bases are shared with TRBD2. J was trimmed by 2 bases and V by 4 bases; bases with no gene match: 12. Looked up from germline, CDR1 is SGHNT and CDR2 is YENEEA. The CDR3 spans 19 residues. Here the CDR3 DNA reads TGTGCCAGCAGCTCCCCTCCGACTAGCGGGGGGACTTACACAGATACGCAGTATTTT. It codes for CASSSPPTSGGTYTDTQYF.

In its sample, this clonotype was seen a few times. This may arise from a read error, as a much more abundant clone is one base away. This chain joins TRBV7-3 and TRBJ1-1; the D is unclear. V was trimmed by 3 bases and J by 0 bases, leaving 5 bases between them. CDR1 and CDR2 from the germline V gene are SGHTA and FQGTGA. The CDR3 contains 13 residues. The CDR3 sequence: CASSFRMNTEAFF. The DNA for the CDR3 is TGTGCCAGCAGCTTCCGGATGAACACTGAAGCTTTCTTT.

The chain uses TRBV30 and TRBJ2-2, with 10 bases that match TRBD2. In germline, CDR1 is GTSNPN, CDR2 SVGIG (reference sequence). This CDR3 is 17 amino acids long. V gave up 0 bases and J gave up 5 bases; unmatched junction bases: 9. This chain's CDR3 is CAWSVRLAGGGTGELFF. The CDR3 bases are TGTGCCTGGAGTGTACGACTAGCGGGCGGGGGGACCGGGGAGCTGTTTTTT.